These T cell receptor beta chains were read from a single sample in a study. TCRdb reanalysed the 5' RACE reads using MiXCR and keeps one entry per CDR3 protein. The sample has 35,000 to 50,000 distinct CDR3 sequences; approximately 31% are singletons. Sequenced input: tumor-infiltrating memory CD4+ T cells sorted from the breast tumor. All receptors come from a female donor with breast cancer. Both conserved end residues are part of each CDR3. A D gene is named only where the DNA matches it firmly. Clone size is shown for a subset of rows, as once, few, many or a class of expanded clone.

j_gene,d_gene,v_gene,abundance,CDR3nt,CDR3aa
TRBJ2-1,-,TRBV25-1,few,TGTGCCAGCAGTGAGTTTCCCAATGAGCAGTTCTTC,CASSEFPNEQFF
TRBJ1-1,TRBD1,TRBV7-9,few,TGTGCCAGCACCGACACAGGGGAGTCTGAAGCTTTCTTT,CASTDTGESEAFF
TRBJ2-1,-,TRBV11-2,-,TGTGCCAGCAGCTTAGACCCGGGTGCCCCCAATGAGCAGTTCTTC,CASSLDPGAPNEQFF
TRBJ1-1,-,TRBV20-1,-,TGCAGTGCTAGTATTAGGGGAGTTACTGAAGCTTTCTTT,CSASIRGVTEAFF
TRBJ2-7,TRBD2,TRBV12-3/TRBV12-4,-,TGTGCCAGCGGGACTAGCGGGAGCACCTACGAGCAGTACTTC,CASGTSGSTYEQYF
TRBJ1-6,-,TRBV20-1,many,TGCAGTGCTGAGGGGGTCCCAAATTCACCCCTCCACTTT,CSAEGVPNSPLHF
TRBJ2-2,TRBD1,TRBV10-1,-,TGCGCCAGCAGTAAGACAGGGGGCACCGGGAAGCTGTTTTTT,CASSKTGGTGKLFF
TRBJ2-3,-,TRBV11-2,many,TGTGCCAGCAGCTTAGATGGGGGGGCCGGAGATACGCAGTATTTT,CASSLDGGAGDTQYF
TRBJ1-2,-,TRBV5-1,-,TGCGCGTGGGCGGACGGAGGGTATGGCTACACCTTC,CAWADGGYGYTF
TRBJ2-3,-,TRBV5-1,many,TGCGCCAGCGGAGGGTCGGGGGCCTACACAGATACGCAGTATTTT,CASGGSGAYTDTQYF
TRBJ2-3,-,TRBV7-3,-,TGTGCCAGCAGCTTATTGGGACATCACACAGATACGCAGTATTTT,CASSLLGHHTDTQYF
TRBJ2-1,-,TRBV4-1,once,TGCGCCAGCAGCCAAGGCCTAGCTTTAGGGAATGAGCAGTTCTTC,CASSQGLALGNEQFF
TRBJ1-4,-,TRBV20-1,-,TGCAGTGCTAGTTTGCAGGAAAAACTGTTTTTT,CSASLQEKLFF
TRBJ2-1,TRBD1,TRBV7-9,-,TGTGCCAGCAGCTTAGCGAGGGGACAGCACGTTGAGCAGTTCTTC,CASSLARGQHVEQFF
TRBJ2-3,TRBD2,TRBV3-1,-,TGTGCCAGCAGCCCCTTCACTAGCGGGGGCCCAGATACGCAGTATTTT,CASSPFTSGGPDTQYF
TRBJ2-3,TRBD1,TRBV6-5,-,TGTGCCAGCAGAGCACAGGGGGCAGGTGATACGCAGTATTTT,CASRAQGAGDTQYF
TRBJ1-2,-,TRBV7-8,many,TGTGCCAGCAGCTTAGGTGCCATGGAGGATGGCTACACCTTC,CASSLGAMEDGYTF
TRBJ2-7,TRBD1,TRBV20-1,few,TGCAGTGCTCCTCAGGGGGCGAGCTCCTACGAGCAGTACTTC,CSAPQGASSYEQYF
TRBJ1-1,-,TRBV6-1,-,TGTGCCAGCAGGGTAACACGGAACACTGAAGCTTTCTTT,CASRVTRNTEAFF
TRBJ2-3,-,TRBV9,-,TGTGCCAGCAGCGTAGTCGGCAAATCCACAGATACGCAGTATTTT,CASSVVGKSTDTQYF
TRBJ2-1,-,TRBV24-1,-,TGTGCCACCAGTGATTCCCGAACAGGGGGGGAGGTCGATGAGCAGTTCTTC,CATSDSRTGGEVDEQFF
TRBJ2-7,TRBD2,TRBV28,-,TGTGCCAGCAGCTCGGGGGGTCCGATTTACGAGCAGTACTTC,CASSSGGPIYEQYF
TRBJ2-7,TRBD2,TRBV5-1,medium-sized,TGCGCCAGCAGCGCCGCAGCGGGGGCCGCCTACGAGCAGTACTTC,CASSAAAGAAYEQYF
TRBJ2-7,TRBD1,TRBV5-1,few,TGCGCCAGCAGCTTAAGGGGACAGGGGTCGCGCGAGCAGTACTTC,CASSLRGQGSREQYF
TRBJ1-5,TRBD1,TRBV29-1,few,TGCAGCGTGGGGACAGGGAATCAGCCCCAGCATTTT,CSVGTGNQPQHF
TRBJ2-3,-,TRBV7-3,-,TGTGCCAGCAGCTCCGGAGGCGGTGAAGATACGCAGTATTTT,CASSSGGGEDTQYF
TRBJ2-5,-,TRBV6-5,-,TGTGCCAGCAGTTGGGGTGTTGGGGCAGGCCAAGAGACCCAGTACTTC,CASSWGVGAGQETQYF
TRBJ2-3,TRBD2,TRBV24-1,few,TGTGCCACCAGTGACCGATTAGGGACTAGCGGGAGAACAGATACGCAGTATTTT,CATSDRLGTSGRTDTQYF
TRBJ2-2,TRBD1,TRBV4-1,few,TGCGCCAGCAGCCAAGCACAGGGGAAGGGCACCGGGGAGCTGTTTTTT,CASSQAQGKGTGELFF
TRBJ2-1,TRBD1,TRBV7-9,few,TGTGCCAGCAGCTTCCGACAGGGCTTGCTGGGTGAGCAGTTCTTC,CASSFRQGLLGEQFF
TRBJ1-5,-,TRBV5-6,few,TGTGCCAGCAGCTGGGGGAGGAGCGTAGGTCAGCCCCAGCATTTT,CASSWGRSVGQPQHF
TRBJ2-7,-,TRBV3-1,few,TGTGCCAGCAGCCAAGAAGGGACTTTCCCTCGGCAGTACTTC,CASSQEGTFPRQYF
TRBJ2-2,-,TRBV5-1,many,TGCGCCAGCAGCCAAGCTAGCTCTCGTACTACCGGGGAGCTGTTTTTT,CASSQASSRTTGELFF
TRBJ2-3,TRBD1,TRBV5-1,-,TGCGCCAGCAGCCCCCGGGACAGGGTCACAGATACGCAGTATTTT,CASSPRDRVTDTQYF
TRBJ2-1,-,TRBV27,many,TGTGCCAGCAGTTTAAGCCAGTACAATGAGCAGTTCTTC,CASSLSQYNEQFF
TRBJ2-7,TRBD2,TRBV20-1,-,TGCAGTGCTAGAGTAGCTAGCGGGAGCTACGAGCAGTACTTC,CSARVASGSYEQYF